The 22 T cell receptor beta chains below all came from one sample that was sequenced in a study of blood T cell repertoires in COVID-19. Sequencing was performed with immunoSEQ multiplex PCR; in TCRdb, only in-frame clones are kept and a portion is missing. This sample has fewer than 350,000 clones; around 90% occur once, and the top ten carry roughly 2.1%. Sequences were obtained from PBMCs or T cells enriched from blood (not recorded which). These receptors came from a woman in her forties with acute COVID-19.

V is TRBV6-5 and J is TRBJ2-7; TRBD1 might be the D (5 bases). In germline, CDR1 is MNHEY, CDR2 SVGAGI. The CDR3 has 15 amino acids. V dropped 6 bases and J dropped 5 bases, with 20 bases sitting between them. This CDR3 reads CASSQTGKERDEQYF. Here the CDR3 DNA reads TGTGCCAGCAGCCAAACAGGTAAGGAAAGAGACGAGCAGTACTTC.

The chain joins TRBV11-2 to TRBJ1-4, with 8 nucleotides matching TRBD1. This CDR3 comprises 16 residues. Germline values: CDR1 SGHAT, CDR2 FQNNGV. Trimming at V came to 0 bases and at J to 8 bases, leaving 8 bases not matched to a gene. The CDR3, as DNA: TGTGCCAGCAGCTTAGATGGCCAGGGGGCGGGAGAAAAACTGTTTTTT. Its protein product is CASSLDGQGAGEKLFF.

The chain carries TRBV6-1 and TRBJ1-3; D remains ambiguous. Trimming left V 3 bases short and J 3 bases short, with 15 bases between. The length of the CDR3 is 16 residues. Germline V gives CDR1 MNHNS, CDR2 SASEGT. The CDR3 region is CASSDVRRYGGNTIYF. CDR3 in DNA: TGTGCCAGCAGTGATGTAAGGCGGTACGGTGGAAACACCATATATTTT.

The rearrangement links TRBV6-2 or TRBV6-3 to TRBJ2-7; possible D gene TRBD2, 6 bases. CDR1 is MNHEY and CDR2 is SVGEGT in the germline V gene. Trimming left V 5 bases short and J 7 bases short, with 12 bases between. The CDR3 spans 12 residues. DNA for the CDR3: TGTGCCAGCAGTACTATACGGGGGGAGCAGTACTTC. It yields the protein CASSTIRGEQYF.

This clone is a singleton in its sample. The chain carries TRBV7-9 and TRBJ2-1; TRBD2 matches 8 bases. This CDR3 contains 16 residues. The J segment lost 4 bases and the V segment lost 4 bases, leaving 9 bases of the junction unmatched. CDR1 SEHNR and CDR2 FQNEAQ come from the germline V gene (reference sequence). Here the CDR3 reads CASSYRLAGGYNEQFF. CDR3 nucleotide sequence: TGTGCCAGCAGCTATAGGCTAGCGGGTGGATACAATGAGCAGTTCTTC.

The CDR3 is CASSFLREPYEQYF. CDR3 in DNA: TGTGCCAGCAGTTTTTTGCGGGAGCCCTACGAGCAGTACTTC. The gene calls are TRBV27 and TRBJ2-7; 7 bases agree with TRBD2. The CDR3 is 14 residues long. V lost 3 bases and J lost 2; bases outside the gene matches: 4. The germline V gene encodes CDR1 MNHEY and CDR2 SMNVEV (reference sequence).

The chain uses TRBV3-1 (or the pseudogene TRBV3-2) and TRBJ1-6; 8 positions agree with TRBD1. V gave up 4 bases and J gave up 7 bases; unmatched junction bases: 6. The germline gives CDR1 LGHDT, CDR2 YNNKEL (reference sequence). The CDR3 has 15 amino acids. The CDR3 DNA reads TGTGCCAGCAGCCTGCAGGGGGCGCTAAATTCACCCCTCCACTTT. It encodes CASSLQGALNSPLHF.

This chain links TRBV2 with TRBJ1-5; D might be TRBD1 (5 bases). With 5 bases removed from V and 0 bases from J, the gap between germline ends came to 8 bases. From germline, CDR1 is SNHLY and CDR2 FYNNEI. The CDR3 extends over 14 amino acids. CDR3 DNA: TGTGCCAGCAGTTGGACATCTAGCAATCAGCCCCAGCATTTT. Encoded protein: CASSWTSSNQPQHF.

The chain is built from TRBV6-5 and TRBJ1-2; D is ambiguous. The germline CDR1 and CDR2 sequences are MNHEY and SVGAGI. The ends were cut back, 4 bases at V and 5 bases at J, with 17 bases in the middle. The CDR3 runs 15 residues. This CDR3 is CASSSWTYGPYGYTF. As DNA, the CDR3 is TGTGCCAGCAGTTCTTGGACTTACGGCCCTTATGGCTACACCTTC.

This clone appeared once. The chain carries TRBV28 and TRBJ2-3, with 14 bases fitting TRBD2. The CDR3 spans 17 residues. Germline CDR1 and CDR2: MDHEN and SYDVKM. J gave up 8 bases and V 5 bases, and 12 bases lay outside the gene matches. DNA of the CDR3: TGTGCCAGCAGTCTGACTAGCGGGGGGGCCATGGGAGGTACGCAGTATTTT. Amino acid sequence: CASSLTSGGAMGGTQYF.

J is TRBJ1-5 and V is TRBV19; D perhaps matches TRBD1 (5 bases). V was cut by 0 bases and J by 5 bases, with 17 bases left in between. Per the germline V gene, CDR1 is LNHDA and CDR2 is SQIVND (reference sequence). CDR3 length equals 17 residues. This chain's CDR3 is CASSIEPGRVLYQPQHF. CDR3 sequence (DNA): TGTGCCAGTAGTATAGAACCGGGCAGGGTATTGTATCAGCCCCAGCATTTT.

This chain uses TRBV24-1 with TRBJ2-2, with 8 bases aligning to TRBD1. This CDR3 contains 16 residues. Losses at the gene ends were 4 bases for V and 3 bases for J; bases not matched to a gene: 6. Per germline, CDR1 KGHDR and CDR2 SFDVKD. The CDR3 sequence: CATSDRQGWDTGELFF. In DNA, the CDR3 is TGTGCCACCAGTGACCGACAGGGGTGGGACACCGGGGAGCTGTTTTTT.

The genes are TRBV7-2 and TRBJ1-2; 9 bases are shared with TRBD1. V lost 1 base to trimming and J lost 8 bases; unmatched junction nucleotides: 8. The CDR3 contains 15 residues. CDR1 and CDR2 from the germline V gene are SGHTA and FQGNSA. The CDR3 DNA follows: TGTGCCAGCAGCTTAGGAATGACAGGGGGTGGAGGCTACACCTTC. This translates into CASSLGMTGGGGYTF.

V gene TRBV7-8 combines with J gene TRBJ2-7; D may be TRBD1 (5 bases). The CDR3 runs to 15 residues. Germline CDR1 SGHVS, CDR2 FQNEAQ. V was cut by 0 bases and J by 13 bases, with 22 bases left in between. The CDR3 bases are TGTGCCAGCAGCTTAGCGCGTATCAGGGAATACGGCTTTTACTTC. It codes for CASSLARIREYGFYF.

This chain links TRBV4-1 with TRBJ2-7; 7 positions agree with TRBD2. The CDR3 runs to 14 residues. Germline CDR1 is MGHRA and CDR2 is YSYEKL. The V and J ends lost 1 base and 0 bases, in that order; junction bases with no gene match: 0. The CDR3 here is CASSQGGSSYEQYF. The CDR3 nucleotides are TGCGCCAGCAGCCAAGGCGGGAGCTCCTACGAGCAGTACTTC.

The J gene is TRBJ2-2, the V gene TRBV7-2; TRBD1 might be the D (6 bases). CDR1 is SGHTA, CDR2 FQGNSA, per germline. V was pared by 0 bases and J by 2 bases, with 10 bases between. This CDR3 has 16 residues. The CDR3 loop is CASSLAGHLNTGELFF. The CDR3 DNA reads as TGTGCCAGCAGCTTAGCGGGACACTTAAACACCGGGGAGCTGTTTTTT.

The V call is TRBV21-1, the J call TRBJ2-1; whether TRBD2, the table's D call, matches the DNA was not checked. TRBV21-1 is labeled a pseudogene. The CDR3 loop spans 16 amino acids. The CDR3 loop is CASRTISGRGNNEQFF. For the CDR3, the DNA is TGTGCCAGCAGGACGATTAGCGGGAGGGGAAACAATGAGCAGTTCTTC.

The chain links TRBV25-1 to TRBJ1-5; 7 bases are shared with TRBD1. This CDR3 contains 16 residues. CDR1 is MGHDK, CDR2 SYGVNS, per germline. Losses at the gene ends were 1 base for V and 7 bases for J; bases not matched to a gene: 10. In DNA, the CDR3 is TGTGCCAGCAGTGAATCCGTAGAGGGGGCGAGGCAGCCCCAGCATTTT. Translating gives CASSESVEGARQPQHF.

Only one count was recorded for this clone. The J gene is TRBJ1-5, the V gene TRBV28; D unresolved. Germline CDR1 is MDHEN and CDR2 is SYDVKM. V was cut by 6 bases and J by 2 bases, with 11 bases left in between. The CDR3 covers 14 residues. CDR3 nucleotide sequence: TGTGCCAGCAGCTGGCTCGGGGGCAATCAGCCCCAGCATTTT. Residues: CASSWLGGNQPQHF.

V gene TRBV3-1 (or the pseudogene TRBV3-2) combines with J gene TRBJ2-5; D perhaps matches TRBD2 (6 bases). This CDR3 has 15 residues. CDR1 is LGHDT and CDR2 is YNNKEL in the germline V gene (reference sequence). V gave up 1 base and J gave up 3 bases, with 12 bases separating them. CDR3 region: CASSQGWGEEETQYF. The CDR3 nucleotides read TGTGCCAGCAGCCAAGGCTGGGGGGAGGAAGAGACCCAGTACTTC.

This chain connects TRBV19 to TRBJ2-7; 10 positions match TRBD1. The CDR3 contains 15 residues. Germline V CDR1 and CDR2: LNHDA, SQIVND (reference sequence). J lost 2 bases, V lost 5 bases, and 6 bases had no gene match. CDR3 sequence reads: CASSYGGQGAYEQYF. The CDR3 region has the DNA TGTGCCAGTAGTTACGGAGGACAGGGGGCCTACGAGCAGTACTTC.

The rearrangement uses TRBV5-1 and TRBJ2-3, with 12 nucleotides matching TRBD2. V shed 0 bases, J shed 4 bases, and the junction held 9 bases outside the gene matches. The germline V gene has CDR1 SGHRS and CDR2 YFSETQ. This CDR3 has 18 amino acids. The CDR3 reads CASSLARTSGEIPDTQYF. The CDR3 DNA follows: TGCGCCAGCAGCTTGGCCCGGACTAGCGGGGAAATCCCAGATACGCAGTATTTT.